This is a list of T cell receptor beta chains from one sample in a study of Graves' ophthalmopathy and Graves' hyperthyroidism. MiXCR, run by TCRdb on the multiplex PCR reads, gives a single entry per CDR3 protein. The sample has about 550,000 distinct CDR3 sequences, approximately 37% seen once. Sequencing input: peripheral blood or thyroid tissue (not recorded which). These TCRs come from an adult man with Graves' hyperthyroidism. CDR3s include the opening cysteine and the closing phenylalanine or tryptophan. D genes are given only for firm matches. Some rows mark clone size as missing; the rest say once, few, many or name a class of expanded clone.

>many|TRBJ2-7|-|TRBV29-1
TGCAGCGTTGAGATACAAGACTACGAGCAGTACTTC
CSVEIQDYEQYF
>many|TRBJ2-7|TRBD1|TRBV9
TGTGCCAGCAGCGGGACAGGGTCTGTCCCCCCTTTCGAGCAGTACTTC
CASSGTGSVPPFEQYF
>-|TRBJ2-5|-|TRBV20-1
TGCAGCTTTTGGGGCGTGGAGACCCAGTACTTC
CSFWGVETQYF
>few|TRBJ1-1|TRBD1|TRBV7-2
TGTGCCAGCAGTTTCTCCGGGACAGCGAACACTGAAGCTTTCTTT
CASSFSGTANTEAFF
>many|TRBJ2-5|-|TRBV29-1
TGCAGCGTTGATCTGGGGCCAGAGACCCAGTACTTC
CSVDLGPETQYF
>-|TRBJ1-1|-|TRBV5-1
TGCGCCAGCAGCCCCGGGGGGGTATACACTGAAGCTTTCTTT
CASSPGGVYTEAFF
>many|TRBJ1-2|TRBD1|TRBV29-1
TGCAGCGTCGGAGACAGGGAGGGTGGCTACACCTTC
CSVGDREGGYTF
>-|TRBJ2-5|TRBD2|TRBV20-1
TGCAGTGCCCGCCGGCGAGCGGGGGATCTCGGGGAGACCCAGTACTTC
CSARRRAGDLGETQYF
>-|TRBJ2-6|-|TRBV12-3/TRBV12-4
TGTGCCAGCAGTTTCACAGCCGGGGCCAACGTCCTGACTTTC
CASSFTAGANVLTF
>many|TRBJ1-1|-|TRBV6-5
TGTGCCAGCATGACCCGGAATGAGCCTGAAGCTTTCTTT
CASMTRNEPEAFF
>-|TRBJ2-7|TRBD2|TRBV7-8
TGTGCCAGCACTCACCTCCGAACTAGCGGGGTCTCCTACGAGCAGTACTTC
CASTHLRTSGVSYEQYF
>-|TRBJ1-1|TRBD1|TRBV10-3
TGTGCCATCAGTGACCCAGTGACAGGGACAAGAGCTTTCTTT
CAISDPVTGTRAFF
>-|TRBJ2-2|-|TRBV3-1
TGTGCCAGCAGCCAAGGGGGCGGTGCGAACACCGGGGAGCTGTTTTTT
CASSQGGGANTGELFF
>-|TRBJ2-7|TRBD1|TRBV20-1
TGCAGTGCTAGAGATTGGGACAGGGGAATAATCAACGAGCAGTACTTC
CSARDWDRGIINEQYF
>many|TRBJ2-5|TRBD1|TRBV6-1
TGTGCCAGCTCAGACAGGGGGCTAAGAGAGACCCAGTACTTC
CASSDRGLRETQYF